Listed below are T cell receptor beta chains from one sample, sequenced in a study of patients and donors after allogeneic stem cell transplantation. MiXCR was run by TCRdb on the RT-PCR reads, yielding one entry per CDR3 protein. The sample lists over 150,000 distinct CDR3 sequences; around two fifths were seen once. The sample comprised blood, either unsorted or a sorted T cell fraction (not recorded which). The receptors shown here come from a human donor who was either an allogeneic HSCT recipient or a stem cell or donor lymphocyte infusion donor (not recorded which). It is not recorded whose cells these are; they may come from a transplant donor. CDR3s include the opening cysteine and the closing phenylalanine or tryptophan. A D gene is named only where the DNA matches it firmly. Some rows mark clone size as missing; the rest say once, few, many or name a class of expanded clone.

TRBV7-9	TRBJ1-1	-	-	TGTGCCAGCAGCTTAGCCCTGACAGACTATGAAGCTTTCTTT	CASSLALTDYEAFF
TRBV6-2/TRBV6-3	TRBJ1-1	-	-	TGTGCCAGCCTACGGGACCGGGGGAACACTGAAGCTTTCTTT	CASLRDRGNTEAFF
TRBV7-7	TRBJ2-1	few	-	TGTGCCAGCAGACAACTAGGTTTCTCCTACAATGAGCAGTTCTTC	CASRQLGFSYNEQFF
TRBV16	TRBJ1-1	few	-	TGTGCCAGCAGCCAATCGAACGGGAACACTGAAGCTTTCTTT	CASSQSNGNTEAFF
TRBV7-9	TRBJ2-1	-	-	TGTGCCAGCAGCAAAACGACAGTGATCAATGAGCAGTTCTTC	CASSKTTVINEQFF
TRBV30	TRBJ2-7	-	-	TGTGCCTGGAGCCAGACCGCCGCCTACGAGCAGTACTTC	CAWSQTAAYEQYF
TRBV7-2	TRBJ1-1	-	-	TGTGCCAGCAGACGCATGGATGAACACTCTGAAGCTTTCTTT	CASRRMDEHSEAFF
TRBV20-1	TRBJ1-1	-	TRBD1	TGCAGGGGGGACAGGGGGAACACTGAAGCTTTCTTT	CRGDRGNTEAFF
TRBV7-9	TRBJ1-1	few	TRBD1	TGTGCCAGCAGCTCCGGGACAGGGACCACTGAAGCTTTCTTT	CASSSGTGTTEAFF
TRBV29-1	TRBJ2-7	-	-	TGCAGCGTTGGGGCACGGTCCTACGAGCAGTACTTC	CSVGARSYEQYF
TRBV5-8	TRBJ1-1	-	-	TGTGCCAGCAGCTTACATAGGAACACTGAAGCTTTCTTT	CASSLHRNTEAFF
TRBV4-3	TRBJ1-1	-	TRBD1	TGCGCCAGCAGCCACCATCCGGGACAGGGGATGAACACTGAAGCTTTCTTT	CASSHHPGQGMNTEAFF
TRBV30	TRBJ1-2	-	-	TGTGCCTGGACGGAGGCAGTCCGCTACACCTTC	CAWTEAVRYTF
TRBV3-1	TRBJ1-4	-	TRBD1	TGTGCCAGCAGACAAACCGGGACAGGGGACGAAAAACTGTTTTTT	CASRQTGTGDEKLFF
TRBV12-3/TRBV12-4	TRBJ1-2	-	-	TGTGCCAACGAAACAGGCAGGAATGGCTACACCTTC	CANETGRNGYTF
TRBV4-2	TRBJ1-3	few	-	TGTGCCAGCAGCCCCCTGGGAGACAGCTCTGGAAACACCATATATTTT	CASSPLGDSSGNTIYF
TRBV6-2/TRBV6-3	TRBJ2-2	-	-	TGTGCCAGTACCTACAGCCCCCGGGAGCTGTTTTTT	CASTYSPRELFF
TRBV15	TRBJ1-5	few	-	TGTGCCACCAATCCGAATGTAGGGTTGAGTCAGCCCCAGCATTTT	CATNPNVGLSQPQHF
TRBV29-1	TRBJ2-3	-	-	TGCAGCGCTGGTGCGGATACGCAGTATTTT	CSAGADTQYF
TRBV4-3	TRBJ2-1	-	-	TGCGCCAGCAGCCGCCTCCCGGGACCCCTTTACAATGAGCAGTTCTTC	CASSRLPGPLYNEQFF
TRBV7-8	TRBJ1-2	-	-	TGTGCCAGCAGCATTGTCAGCTCAAACTATGGCTACACCTTC	CASSIVSSNYGYTF
TRBV7-9	TRBJ2-7	-	-	TGTGCCAGCAGCTTAGCGCGGAGGGAGTCCGACGAGCAGTACTTC	CASSLARRESDEQYF
TRBV14	TRBJ1-6	once	-	TGTGCCAGCAGCCAGAGCGGGCGTCCCAATTCACCCCTCCACTTT	CASSQSGRPNSPLHF
TRBV7-2	TRBJ1-2	-	TRBD1	TGTGCCAGCAGCTTAAAGTGGGACAGCCAGGGCTACACCTTC	CASSLKWDSQGYTF
TRBV24-1	TRBJ2-1	-	-	TGTGCCACCAGCAGGACGGGGTCCTACAATGAGCAGTTCTTC	CATSRTGSYNEQFF
TRBV7-2	TRBJ1-1	-	-	TGTGCCAGCAGCTTTATTGGGGGGAGTAGGACTGAAGCTTTCTTT	CASSFIGGSRTEAFF
TRBV7-9	TRBJ2-7	-	-	TGTGCCAGCAGCTCCTACTGGGCTAGCCCAACATATTCCCCCTACGAGCAGTACTTC	CASSSYWASPTYSPYEQYF
TRBV12-3/TRBV12-4	TRBJ1-2	-	TRBD1	TGTGCCAGCAGTCCCCGGACAGGGACCTATGGCTACACCTTC	CASSPRTGTYGYTF
TRBV6-5	TRBJ2-7	-	-	TGTGCCAGCACCTACACCCCTGAGAGGGCCTCCTACGAGCAGTACTTC	CASTYTPERASYEQYF
TRBV6-5	TRBJ2-7	once	TRBD2	TGTGCCAGCAGTTACGTGGCTAGCGGGAGCTACGAGCAGTACTTC	CASSYVASGSYEQYF
TRBV7-9	TRBJ1-1	few	-	TGTGCCAGCAGCTTAAAGGGGATCGGGCCGAACACTGAAGCTTTCTTT	CASSLKGIGPNTEAFF